Following are 11 T cell receptor beta chains from one sample sequenced in a study of blood T cell repertoires in COVID-19 (dated by TCRdb to the early 2020s). Receptors were amplified or captured by the immunoSEQ multiplex PCR assay. The table comes from immuneACCESS by way of TCRdb, which keeps in-frame sequences with V and J called. Part of the clones is missing from these tables; in studies checked, under half for an unresolved V gene and the rest for unknown reasons. In all, the sample holds 20,000 to 30,000 clones, and 75% to 85% of those were seen once. 2.5% of the sample goes to the ten largest clones. The sequenced sample consisted of peripheral blood. These receptors all stem from a woman in her 70s with COVID-19, enrolled during active disease.

This clone came up a few times. This chain uses TRBV29-1 with TRBJ2-5; D ambiguous. The CDR3 is 12 residues long. CDR1 is SQVTM, CDR2 ANQGSEA, per germline. V was trimmed by 5 bases and J by 2 bases, leaving 9 bases between them. CDR3 sequence (DNA): TGCAGCGTTTTGTCAGTTCAAGAGACCCAGTACTTC. This gives the protein CSVLSVQETQYF.

The chain recombines TRBV9 with TRBJ1-3; D is possibly TRBD1 (5 bases). Germline V lookup: CDR1 SGDLS, CDR2 YYNGEE. Trimming stripped 0 bases from V and 0 bases from J, with 10 bases between. The CDR3 has 16 residues. The CDR3 nucleotides are TGTGCCAGCAGCGTAGCAGGGCGTAACTCTGGAAACACCATATATTTT. This codes for CASSVAGRNSGNTIYF. The entire variable domain, with the rest obtained from reference TRBV9 and TRBJ1-3, is as follows: DSGVTQTPKHLITATGQRVTLRCSPRSGDLSVYWYQQSLDQGLQFLIQYYNGEERAKGNILERFSAQQFPDLHSELNLSSLELGDSALYFCASSVAGRNSGNTIYFGEGSWLTVV.

This chain uses TRBV7-8 with TRBJ1-2; D perhaps matches TRBD1 (6 bases). CDR3 length: 13 residues. Germline CDR1 reads SGHVS; CDR2 reads FQNEAQ. The V gene lost 1 base and the J gene lost 8 bases, with 11 bases spanning the gap. The CDR3 nucleotides are TGTGCCAGCAGCTTAGGACAGGTCGAGGGCTACACCTTC. Encoded protein: CASSLGQVEGYTF.

The chain recombines TRBV19 with TRBJ2-2, with TRBD2 as a possible D gene (5 bases). CDR1 is LNHDA and CDR2 is SQIVND in the germline V gene (reference sequence). This CDR3 comprises 13 residues. V lost 3 bases, J lost 5 bases, and 7 bases lay in between. The CDR3 here is CASSIQRTGELFF. As DNA, the CDR3 is TGTGCCAGTAGTATTCAGCGGACCGGGGAGCTGTTTTTT.

The chain links TRBV28 to TRBJ2-5; 13 bases map to TRBD2. In germline, CDR1 is MDHEN, CDR2 SYDVKM. After removal of 5 bases from V and 5 bases from J, the junction contained 8 bases not matched to a gene. The CDR3 covers 16 residues. The CDR3 DNA is TGTGCCAGCAGTGTATATACTAGCGGGAGGGGGGAGACCCAGTACTTC. Translating it yields CASSVYTSGRGETQYF.

J is TRBJ2-3 and V is TRBV7-2, with D unclear. The ends were cut back, 5 bases at V and 4 bases at J, with 13 bases in the middle. CDR1 is SGHTA and CDR2 is FQGNSA in the germline V gene. The CDR3 consists of 14 residues. The CDR3 is CASSPRQVSDTQYF. The CDR3, as DNA: TGTGCCAGCAGCCCCCGGCAGGTCTCAGATACGCAGTATTTT. The whole variable domain, filled in from reference TRBV7-2 and TRBJ2-3, reads GAGVSQSPSNKVTEKGKDVELRCDPISGHTALYWYRQSLGQGLEFLIYFQGNSAPDKSGLPSDRFSAERTGGSVSTLTIQRTQQEDSAVYLCASSPRQVSDTQYFGPGTRLTVL.

CDR3 amino acids: CSVGQGPGGYTF. In DNA form, the CDR3 reads TGCAGCGTGGGACAGGGGCCGGGCGGCTACACCTTC. The gene calls are TRBV29-1 and TRBJ1-2, with 10 bases fitting TRBD1. Trimming at V came to 6 bases and at J to 8 bases, leaving 6 bases not matched to a gene. The CDR3 is made up of 12 amino acids. Germline V gives CDR1 SQVTM, CDR2 ANQGSEA.

CDR3 sequence: CASSELGGAPGELFF. Here the CDR3 DNA reads TGTGCCAGCAGTGAATTGGGGGGGGCTCCCGGGGAGCTGTTTTTT. The chain is built from TRBV6-1 and TRBJ2-2; possible D gene TRBD2, 7 bases. Looked up from germline, CDR1 is MNHNS and CDR2 is SASEGT. The CDR3 length is 15 residues. Deletions cut 2 bases from V and 6 bases from J, with 13 bases between.

The chain joins TRBV19 to TRBJ2-2, with 7 nucleotides matching TRBD2. There are 16 residues in the CDR3. V gave up 2 bases and J gave up 3 bases; unmatched junction bases: 6. Germline V gene lookup returns CDR1 LNHDA and CDR2 SQIVND (reference sequence). The CDR3 is CASSISAGVDTGELFF. In DNA, the CDR3 is TGTGCCAGTAGTATAAGTGCGGGAGTAGACACCGGGGAGCTGTTTTTT.

The chain recombines TRBV6-1 with TRBJ1-2; D is uncertain. The CDR3 consists of 18 residues. Germline V gene lookup returns CDR1 MNHNS and CDR2 SASEGT. V shed 0 bases and J shed 4 bases, with 21 bases lying between them. This chain's CDR3 is CASSEALSGRTLAYGYTF. CDR3 nucleotide sequence: TGTGCCAGCAGTGAAGCGTTGTCCGGGCGGACTCTAGCCTATGGCTACACCTTC.

The sample holds one count of this clone. V usage is TRBV9 and J usage is TRBJ1-1; the D is unclear. Germline loops: CDR1 SGDLS, CDR2 YYNGEE. Trimming removed 4 bases from V and 1 base from J, with 8 bases in between. CDR3 size: 13 residues. CDR3 nucleotides: TGTGCCAGCAGCCGTAGACAGAACACTGAAGCTTTCTTT. This translates into CASSRRQNTEAFF.